The sequence of this T cell receptor beta chain was determined in a study of blood T cell repertoires in COVID-19. Background on the study: COVID-19 samples collected from the United States, Italy and Spain covered acute and convalescent phases. PBMCs, B-cell-depleted T cells, or T cells were the source of the cDNA or gDNA that made up the material.

V shed 5 bases, J shed 0 bases, and the junction held 3 bases outside the gene matches. The V gene's germline CDR1 is MNHEY and CDR2 SMNVEV (reference sequence). CDR3 length: 16 residues. The data were produced by immunoSEQ multiplex PCR, yet TCRdb's version contains in-frame clones alone and is incomplete. The sample has over 300,000 clones, about 83% seen once. The genes are TRBV27 and TRBJ2-6; 8 nucleotides match TRBD1. The origin of this receptor is a woman aged 45 to 65 with acute or convalescent COVID-19. The sample comprised peripheral blood. In DNA, the CDR3 is TGTGCCAGCAGTCCCACAGGGGGCTCTGGGGCCAACGTCCTGACTTTC. Translated, it gives CASSPTGGSGANVLTF.